Shown below are 14 T cell receptor beta chains from a single sample sequenced in a study of blood T cell repertoires in COVID-19. TCRdb's table, derived via immunoSEQ multiplex PCR, lists solely in-frame clones and lacks some. The top ten hold 26% of the sample, which has tens of thousands of clones, around 80% seen once. Sequencing was performed on peripheral blood. Every receptor here comes from a man aged 55 to 70 with active or convalescent COVID-19.

The chain has TRBV7-3 and TRBJ2-3; D might be TRBD1 (6 bases). V was clipped by 3 bases and J by 0 bases, with 7 bases between them. The CDR3 has 14 amino acids. Germline V gene lookup returns CDR1 SGHTA and CDR2 FQGTGA. The CDR3 DNA follows: TGTGCCAGCAGCTTCGGACAGAGCACAGATACGCAGTATTTT. Translating gives CASSFGQSTDTQYF.

This chain joins TRBV3-1 (or the pseudogene TRBV3-2) and TRBJ1-2, with 9 bases identical to TRBD1. This CDR3 contains 17 residues. The germline gives CDR1 LGHDT, CDR2 YNNKEL (reference sequence). V was clipped by 3 bases and J by 1 base; unmatched bases: 9. This chain's CDR3 is CASSQGDREIFNYGYTF. CDR3 nucleotide sequence: TGTGCCAGCAGCCAGGGGGACAGGGAGATTTTTAACTATGGCTACACCTTC.

This chain connects TRBV18 to TRBJ2-5, with TRBD1 as a possible D gene (6 bases). This CDR3 has 13 residues. The germline V and J ends were trimmed by 5 bases and 4 bases, with 11 bases remaining between them. Germline values: CDR1 KGHSH, CDR2 LQKENI. CDR3 nucleotide sequence: TGTGCCAGCTCAACAGGGATCGCAGAGACCCAGTACTTC. Amino acids: CASSTGIAETQYF. Filled out from reference TRBV18 and TRBJ2-5, the complete variable domain reads NAGVMQNPRHLVRRRGQEARLRCSPMKGHSHVYWYRQLPEEGLKFMVYLQKENIIDESGMPKERFSAEFPKEGPSILRIQQVVRGDSAAYFCASSTGIAETQYFGPGTRLLVL.

This clone was detected a few times. This chain connects TRBV2 to TRBJ2-7; D is perhaps TRBD2 (6 bases). V lost 6 bases and J 6 bases, leaving 12 bases between the germline ends. In germline, CDR1 is SNHLY, CDR2 FYNNEI. This CDR3 is built from 12 residues. CDR3 bases: TGTGCCAGCAGGGAGGGGATTGCCGAGCAGTACTTC. This gives the protein CASREGIAEQYF.

This chain links TRBV6-1 with TRBJ2-7; D gene uncertain. Per the germline V gene, CDR1 is MNHNS and CDR2 is SASEGT. Trimming removed 0 bases at V and 0 bases at J, with 9 bases between. This CDR3 has 15 amino acids. As DNA, the CDR3 is TGTGCCAGCAGTGAAGCACTTGACAACTCCTACGAGCAGTACTTC. This codes for CASSEALDNSYEQYF.

V and J are TRBV5-1 and TRBJ1-6; the match to TRBD1 covers 7 bases. The junction had 15 bases not matched to a gene; V was cut back by 5 bases and J by 10 bases. Germline V gene lookup returns CDR1 SGHRS and CDR2 YFSETQ. CDR3 length: 16 amino acids. The CDR3 DNA reads as TGCGCCAGCAGTTTATCCGGGACAGAAAGTTACTCACCCCTCCACTTT. As protein: CASSLSGTESYSPLHF. Full variable domain (missing parts from reference TRBV5-1 and TRBJ1-6): KAGVTQTPRYLIKTRGQQVTLSCSPISGHRSVSWYQQTPGQGLQFLFEYFSETQRNKGNFPGRFSGRQFSNSRSEMNVSTLELGDSALYLCASSLSGTESYSPLHFGNGTRLTVT.

This chain uses TRBV2 with TRBJ2-5, with TRBD1 matching 11 bases. This CDR3 spans 14 amino acids. The V and J ends lost 6 bases and 3 bases, in that order; junction bases with no gene match: 3. CDR1 SNHLY and CDR2 FYNNEI come from the germline V gene. For the CDR3, the DNA is TGTGCCAGCAGATGGGACAGGGGGGAAGAGACCCAGTACTTC. Encoded protein: CASRWDRGEETQYF.

The rearrangement uses TRBV10-3 and TRBJ1-1, with D possibly being TRBD1 (6 bases). The CDR3 sequence is 16 residues long. Trimming pared 3 bases from V and 1 base from J, leaving 15 bases between. Germline assignment: CDR1 ENHRY and CDR2 SYGVKD. Here the CDR3 DNA reads TGTGCCATCAGTGAAATAGGCGGACAGACGAACACTGAAGCTTTCTTT. The encoded protein is CAISEIGGQTNTEAFF.

The rearrangement uses TRBV13 and TRBJ2-1, with 14 bases matching TRBD2. Germline CDR1 reads PRHDT; CDR2 reads FYEKMQ (reference sequence). The CDR3 is made up of 16 amino acids. V shed 2 bases, J shed 8 bases, and the junction held 5 bases outside the gene matches. The CDR3 spells CASSLMTSGGADEQFF. DNA of the CDR3: TGTGCCAGCAGCTTAATGACTAGCGGGGGGGCTGATGAGCAGTTCTTC.

The V gene is TRBV10-3, the J gene TRBJ2-2, with 10 bases aligning to TRBD1. The CDR3 consists of 14 residues. CDR1 is ENHRY and CDR2 is SYGVKD in the germline V gene. V lost 9 bases to trimming and J lost 5 bases; unmatched junction nucleotides: 6. CDR3 residues: CAIHGQGVTGELFF. In DNA form, the CDR3 reads TGTGCCATTCATGGACAGGGGGTGACCGGGGAGCTGTTTTTT.

The chain recombines TRBV28 with TRBJ1-2; 8 nucleotides match TRBD1. This CDR3 region has 15 residues. The V gene's germline CDR1 is MDHEN and CDR2 SYDVKM. V dropped 8 bases and J dropped 8; count of bases not matched to a gene: 16. CDR3 sequence: CASGVTIQGDQGYTF. The CDR3 DNA follows: TGTGCCAGCGGGGTGACTATACAGGGGGACCAAGGCTACACCTTC.

J is TRBJ2-5 and V is TRBV30; 10 nucleotides agree with TRBD1. The CDR3 has 16 residues. The V and J ends lost 1 base and 7 bases, in that order; junction bases with no gene match: 12. Germline V lookup: CDR1 GTSNPN, CDR2 SVGIG (reference sequence). In DNA form, the CDR3 reads TGTGCCTGGAGTGCGACAGGGGGCGCCAACCGAGCGACCCAGTACTTC. It yields the protein CAWSATGGANRATQYF.

The rearrangement uses TRBV6-2 or TRBV6-3 and TRBJ2-5; TRBD2 aligns across 9 bases. The CDR3 spans 16 residues. Germline V gene sequence: CDR1 MNHEY, CDR2 SVGEGT. V trimming: 2 bases; J trimming: 3 bases; junction bases outside the gene matches: 7. The CDR3 coding sequence is TGTGCCAGCAGTTACGGGTCTAGCGGGGTGAAAGAGACCCAGTACTTC. Translated: CASSYGSSGVKETQYF.

The CDR3 sequence is CASSFLPGTGVSPLHF. The CDR3 DNA reads as TGTGCCAGCAGCTTCTTGCCCGGGACAGGGGTCTCACCCCTCCACTTT. This chain joins TRBV7-9 and TRBJ1-6; TRBD1 agrees at 10 bases. In germline, CDR1 is SEHNR, CDR2 FQNEAQ (reference sequence). The CDR3 has 16 amino acids. J was trimmed by 10 bases and V by 3 bases; bases with no gene match: 9. The entire variable domain, with the rest obtained from reference TRBV7-9 and TRBJ1-6, is as follows: DTGVSQNPRHKITKRGQNVTFRCDPISEHNRLYWYRQTLGQGPEFLTYFQNEAQLEKSRLLSDRFSAERPKGSFSTLEIQRTEQGDSAMYLCASSFLPGTGVSPLHFGNGTRLTVT.